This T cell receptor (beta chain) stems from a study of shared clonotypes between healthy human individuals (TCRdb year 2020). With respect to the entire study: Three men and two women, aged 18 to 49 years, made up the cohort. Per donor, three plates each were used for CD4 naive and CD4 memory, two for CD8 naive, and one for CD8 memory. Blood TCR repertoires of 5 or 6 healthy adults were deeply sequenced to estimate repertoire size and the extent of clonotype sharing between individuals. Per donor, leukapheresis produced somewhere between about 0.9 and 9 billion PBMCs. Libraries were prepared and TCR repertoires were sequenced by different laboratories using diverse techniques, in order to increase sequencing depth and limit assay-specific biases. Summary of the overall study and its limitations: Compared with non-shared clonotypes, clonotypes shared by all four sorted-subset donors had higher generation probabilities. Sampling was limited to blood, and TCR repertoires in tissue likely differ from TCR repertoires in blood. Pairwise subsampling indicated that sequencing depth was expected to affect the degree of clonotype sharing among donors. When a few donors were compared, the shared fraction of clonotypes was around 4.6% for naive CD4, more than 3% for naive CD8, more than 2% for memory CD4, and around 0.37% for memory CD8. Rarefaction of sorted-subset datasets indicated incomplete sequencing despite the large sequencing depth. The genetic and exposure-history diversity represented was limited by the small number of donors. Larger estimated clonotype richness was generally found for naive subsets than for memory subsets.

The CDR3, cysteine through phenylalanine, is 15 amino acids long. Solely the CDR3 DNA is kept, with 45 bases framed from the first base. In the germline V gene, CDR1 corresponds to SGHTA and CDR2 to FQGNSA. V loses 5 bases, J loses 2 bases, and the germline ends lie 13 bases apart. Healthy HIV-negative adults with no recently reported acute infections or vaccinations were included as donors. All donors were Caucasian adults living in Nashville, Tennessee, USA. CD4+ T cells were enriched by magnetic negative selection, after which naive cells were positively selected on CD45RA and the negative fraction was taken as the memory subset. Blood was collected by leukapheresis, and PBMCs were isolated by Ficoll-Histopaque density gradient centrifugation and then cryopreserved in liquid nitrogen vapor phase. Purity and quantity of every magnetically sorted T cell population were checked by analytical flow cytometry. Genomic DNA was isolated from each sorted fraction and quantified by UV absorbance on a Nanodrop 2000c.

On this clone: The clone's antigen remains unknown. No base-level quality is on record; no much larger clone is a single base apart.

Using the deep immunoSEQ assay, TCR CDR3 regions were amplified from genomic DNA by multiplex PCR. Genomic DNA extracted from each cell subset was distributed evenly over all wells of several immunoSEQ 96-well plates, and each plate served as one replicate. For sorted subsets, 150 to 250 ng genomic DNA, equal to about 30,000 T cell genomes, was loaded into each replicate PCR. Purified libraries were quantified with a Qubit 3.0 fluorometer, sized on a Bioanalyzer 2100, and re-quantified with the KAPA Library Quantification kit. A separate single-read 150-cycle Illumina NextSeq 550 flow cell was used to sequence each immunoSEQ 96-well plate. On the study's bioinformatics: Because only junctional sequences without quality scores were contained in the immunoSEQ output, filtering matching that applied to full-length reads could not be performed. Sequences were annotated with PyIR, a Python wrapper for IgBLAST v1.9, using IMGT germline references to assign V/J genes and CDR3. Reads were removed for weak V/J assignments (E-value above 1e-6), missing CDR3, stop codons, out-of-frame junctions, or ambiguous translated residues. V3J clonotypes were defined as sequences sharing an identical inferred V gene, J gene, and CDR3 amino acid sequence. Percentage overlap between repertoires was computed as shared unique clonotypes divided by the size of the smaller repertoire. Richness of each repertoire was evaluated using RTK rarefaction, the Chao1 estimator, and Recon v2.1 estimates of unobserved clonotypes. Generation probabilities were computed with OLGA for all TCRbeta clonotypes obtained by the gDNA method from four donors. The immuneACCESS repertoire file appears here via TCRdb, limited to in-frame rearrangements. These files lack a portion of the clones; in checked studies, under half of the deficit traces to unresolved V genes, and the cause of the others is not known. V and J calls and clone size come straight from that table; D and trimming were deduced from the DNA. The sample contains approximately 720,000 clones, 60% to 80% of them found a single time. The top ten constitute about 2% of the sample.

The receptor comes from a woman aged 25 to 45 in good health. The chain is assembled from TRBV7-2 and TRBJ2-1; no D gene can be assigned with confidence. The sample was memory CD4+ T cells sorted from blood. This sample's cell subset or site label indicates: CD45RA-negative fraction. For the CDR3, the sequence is CASSRLVLTYNEQFF. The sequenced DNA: TGTGCCAGCAGCCGCCTAGTGCTTACCTACAATGAGCAGTTCTTC.